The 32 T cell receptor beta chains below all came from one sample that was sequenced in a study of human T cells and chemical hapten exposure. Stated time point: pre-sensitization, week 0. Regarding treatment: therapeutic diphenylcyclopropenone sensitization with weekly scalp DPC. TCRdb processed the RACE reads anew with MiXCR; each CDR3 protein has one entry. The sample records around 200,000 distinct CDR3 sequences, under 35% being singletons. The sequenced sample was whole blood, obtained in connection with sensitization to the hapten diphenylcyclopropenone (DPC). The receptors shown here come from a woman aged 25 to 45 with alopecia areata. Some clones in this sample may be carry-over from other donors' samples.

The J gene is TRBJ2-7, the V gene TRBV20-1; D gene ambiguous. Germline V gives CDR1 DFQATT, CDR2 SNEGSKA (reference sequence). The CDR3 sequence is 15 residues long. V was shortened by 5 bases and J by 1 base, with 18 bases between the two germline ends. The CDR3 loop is CSAYQARQLSYEQYF. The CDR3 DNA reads TGCAGTGCTTATCAAGCTCGCCAGCTATCCTACGAGCAGTACTTC.

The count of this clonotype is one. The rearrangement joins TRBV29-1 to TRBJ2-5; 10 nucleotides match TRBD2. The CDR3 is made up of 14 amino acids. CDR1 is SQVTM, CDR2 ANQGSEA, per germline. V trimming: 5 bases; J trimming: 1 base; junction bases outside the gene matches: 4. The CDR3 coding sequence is TGCAGCGTTCTAGCGGGGGCCGCCCAAGAGACCCAGTACTTC. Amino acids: CSVLAGAAQETQYF. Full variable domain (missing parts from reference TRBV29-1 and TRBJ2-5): SAVISQKPSRDICQRGTSLTIQCQVDSQVTMMFWYRQQPGQSLTLIATANQGSEATYESGFVIDKFPISRPNLTFSTLTVSNMSPEDSSIYLCSVLAGAAQETQYFGPGTRLLVL.

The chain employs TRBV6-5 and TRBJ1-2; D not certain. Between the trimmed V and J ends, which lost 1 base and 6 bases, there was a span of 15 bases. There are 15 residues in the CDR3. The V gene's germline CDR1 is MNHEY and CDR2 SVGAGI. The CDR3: CASSYWPTIYDGYTF. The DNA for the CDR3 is TGTGCCAGCAGTTACTGGCCGACGATCTATGATGGCTACACCTTC.

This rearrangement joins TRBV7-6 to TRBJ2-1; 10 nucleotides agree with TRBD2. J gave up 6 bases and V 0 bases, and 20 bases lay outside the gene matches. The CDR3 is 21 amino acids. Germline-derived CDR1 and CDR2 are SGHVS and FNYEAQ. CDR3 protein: CASSLALVQRGGLISSNEQFF. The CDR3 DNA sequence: TGTGCCAGCAGCTTAGCGTTAGTTCAGCGGGGGGGCCTCATCTCATCCAATGAGCAGTTCTTC.

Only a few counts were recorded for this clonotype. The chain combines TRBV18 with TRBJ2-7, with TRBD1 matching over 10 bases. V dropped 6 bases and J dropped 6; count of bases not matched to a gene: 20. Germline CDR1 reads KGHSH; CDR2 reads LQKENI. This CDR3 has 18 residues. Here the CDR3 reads CASSPGTGAGVGFFEQYF. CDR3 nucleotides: TGTGCCAGCTCCCCCGGGACAGGGGCCGGGGTAGGCTTTTTCGAGCAGTACTTC.

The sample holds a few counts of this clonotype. The CDR3: CSARDRLGAKNIQYF. CDR3 DNA: TGCAGTGCTAGAGATCGTTTAGGTGCCAAAAACATTCAGTACTTC. The chain links TRBV20-1 to TRBJ2-4; no firm D call. The CDR3 extends over 15 amino acids. Trimming removed 0 bases at V and 1 base at J, with 10 bases between. CDR1 is DFQATT, CDR2 SNEGSKA, per germline (reference sequence).

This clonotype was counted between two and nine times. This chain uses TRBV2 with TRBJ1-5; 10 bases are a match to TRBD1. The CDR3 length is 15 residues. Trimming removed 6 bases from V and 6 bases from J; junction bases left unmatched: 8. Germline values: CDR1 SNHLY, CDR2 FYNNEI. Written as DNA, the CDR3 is TGTGCCAGCAGCGTGGGACAGGGGTACGCTCAGCCCCAGCATTTT. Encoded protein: CASSVGQGYAQPQHF. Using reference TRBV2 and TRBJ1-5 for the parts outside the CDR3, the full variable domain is EPEVTQTPSHQVTQMGQEVILRCVPISNHLYFYWYRQILGQKVEFLVSFYNNEISEKSEIFDDQFSVERPDGSNFTLKIRSTKLEDSAMYFCASSVGQGYAQPQHFGDGTRLSIL.

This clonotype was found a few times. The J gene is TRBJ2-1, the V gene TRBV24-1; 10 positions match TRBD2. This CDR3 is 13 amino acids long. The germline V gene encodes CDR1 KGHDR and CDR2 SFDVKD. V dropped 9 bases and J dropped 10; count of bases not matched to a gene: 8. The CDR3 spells CATASGGAGEQFF. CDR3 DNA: TGTGCCACCGCGAGCGGGGGGGCCGGAGAGCAGTTCTTC.

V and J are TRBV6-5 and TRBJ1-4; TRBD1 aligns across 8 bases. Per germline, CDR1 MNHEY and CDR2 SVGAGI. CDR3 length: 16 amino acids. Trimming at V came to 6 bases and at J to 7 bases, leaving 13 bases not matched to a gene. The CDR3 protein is CASSDTGGLISEKLFF. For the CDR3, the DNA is TGTGCCAGCAGCGATACAGGGGGACTTATCAGTGAAAAACTGTTTTTT.

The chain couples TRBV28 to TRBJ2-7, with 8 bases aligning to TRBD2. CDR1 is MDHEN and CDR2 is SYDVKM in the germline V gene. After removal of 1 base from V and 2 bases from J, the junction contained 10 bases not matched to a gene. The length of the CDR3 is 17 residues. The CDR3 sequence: CASSLSGGAVYPYEQYF. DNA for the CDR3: TGTGCCAGCAGTTTATCGGGGGGGGCTGTTTACCCCTACGAGCAGTACTTC.

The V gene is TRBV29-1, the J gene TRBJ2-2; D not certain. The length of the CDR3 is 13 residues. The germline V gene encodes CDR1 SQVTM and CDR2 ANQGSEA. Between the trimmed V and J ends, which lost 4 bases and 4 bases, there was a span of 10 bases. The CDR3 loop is CSVVSSRTGELFF. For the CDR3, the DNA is TGCAGCGTTGTTTCGTCTCGCACCGGGGAGCTGTTTTTT.

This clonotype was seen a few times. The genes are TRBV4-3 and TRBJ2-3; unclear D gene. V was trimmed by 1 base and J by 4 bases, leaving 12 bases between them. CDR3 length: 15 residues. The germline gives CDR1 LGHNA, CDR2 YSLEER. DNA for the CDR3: TGCGCCAGCAGCCAAGGAGCAGGTTTGGCAGATACGCAGTATTTT. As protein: CASSQGAGLADTQYF.

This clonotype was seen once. The CDR3 nucleotides read TGTGCCAGCAGCCGCTGGGTGGGCTCTGGGGCCAACGTCCTGACTTTC. This encodes CASSRWVGSGANVLTF. The chain employs TRBV6-5 and TRBJ2-6; D is uncertain. Germline V gene sequence: CDR1 MNHEY, CDR2 SVGAGI. V lost 6 bases and J 0 bases, leaving 12 bases between the germline ends. CDR3 size: 16 residues.

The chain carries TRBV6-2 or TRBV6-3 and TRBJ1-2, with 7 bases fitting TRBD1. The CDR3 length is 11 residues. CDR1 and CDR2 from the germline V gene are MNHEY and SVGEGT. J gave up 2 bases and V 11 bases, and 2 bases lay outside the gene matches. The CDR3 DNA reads TGTGCCGTGGGACAGAACTATGGCTACACCTTC. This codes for CAVGQNYGYTF.

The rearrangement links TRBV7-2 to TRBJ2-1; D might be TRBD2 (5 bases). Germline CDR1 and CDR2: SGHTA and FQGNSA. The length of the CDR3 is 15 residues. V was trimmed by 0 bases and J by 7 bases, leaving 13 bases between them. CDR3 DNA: TGTGCCAGCAGCTTAGCCTACCACCCGGGAAATGAGCAGTTCTTC. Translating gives CASSLAYHPGNEQFF.

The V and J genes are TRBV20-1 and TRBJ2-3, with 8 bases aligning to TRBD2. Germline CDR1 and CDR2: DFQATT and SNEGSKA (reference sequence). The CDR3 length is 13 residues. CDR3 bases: TGCAGCCTCGGGGGCGGGGGGCTGGATACGCAGTATTTT. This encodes CSLGGGGLDTQYF.

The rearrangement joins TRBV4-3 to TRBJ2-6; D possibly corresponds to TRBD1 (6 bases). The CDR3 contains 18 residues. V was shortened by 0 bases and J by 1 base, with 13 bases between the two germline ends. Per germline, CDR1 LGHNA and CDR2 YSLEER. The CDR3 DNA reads TGCGCCAGCAGCCAAGATCCTCCAGGGGCTTCTGGGGCCAACGTCCTGACTTTC. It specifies CASSQDPPGASGANVLTF.

CDR3 bases: TGTGCCACCAGCAATATCCCGTGGGACACTGAAGCTTTCTTT. Encoded protein: CATSNIPWDTEAFF. This rearrangement joins TRBV15 to TRBJ1-1; no definite D call. Trimming took 4 bases from V and 3 from J, leaving 12 bases between them. CDR1 LNHNV and CDR2 YYDKDF come from the germline V gene (reference sequence). This CDR3 spans 14 amino acids.

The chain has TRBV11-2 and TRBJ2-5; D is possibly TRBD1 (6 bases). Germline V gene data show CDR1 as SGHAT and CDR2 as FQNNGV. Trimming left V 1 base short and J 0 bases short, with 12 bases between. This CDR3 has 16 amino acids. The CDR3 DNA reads TGTGCCAGCAGCTTAGGACAGGAGATGTACCAAGAGACCCAGTACTTC. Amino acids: CASSLGQEMYQETQYF.

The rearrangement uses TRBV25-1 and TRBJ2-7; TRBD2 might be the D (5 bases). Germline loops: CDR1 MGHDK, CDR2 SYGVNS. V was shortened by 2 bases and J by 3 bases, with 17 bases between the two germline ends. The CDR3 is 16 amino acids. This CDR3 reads CASSEESRQRVYEQYF. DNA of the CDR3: TGTGCCAGCAGTGAAGAAAGTAGGCAGAGGGTCTACGAGCAGTACTTC.

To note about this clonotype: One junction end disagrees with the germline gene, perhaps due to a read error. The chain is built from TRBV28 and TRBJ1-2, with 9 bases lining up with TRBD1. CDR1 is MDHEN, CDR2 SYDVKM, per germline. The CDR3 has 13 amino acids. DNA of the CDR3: TGTGCCAGCAATACAGGGGGCTCGAGTGGCTTCACCTTC. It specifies CASNTGGSSGFTF.

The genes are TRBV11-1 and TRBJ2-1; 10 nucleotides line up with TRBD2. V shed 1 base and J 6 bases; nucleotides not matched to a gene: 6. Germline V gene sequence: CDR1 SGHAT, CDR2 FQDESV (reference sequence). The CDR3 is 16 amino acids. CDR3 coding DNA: TGTGCCAGCAGCTTAGAGTTTAGCGGGGGGCCCAATGAGCAGTTCTTC. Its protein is CASSLEFSGGPNEQFF.

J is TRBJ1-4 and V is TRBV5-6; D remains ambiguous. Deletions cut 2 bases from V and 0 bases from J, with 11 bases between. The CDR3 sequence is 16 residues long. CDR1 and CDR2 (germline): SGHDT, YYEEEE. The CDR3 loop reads CASSLQGVATNEKLFF. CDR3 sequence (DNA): TGTGCCAGCAGCTTACAAGGAGTTGCAACTAATGAAAAACTGTTTTTT.

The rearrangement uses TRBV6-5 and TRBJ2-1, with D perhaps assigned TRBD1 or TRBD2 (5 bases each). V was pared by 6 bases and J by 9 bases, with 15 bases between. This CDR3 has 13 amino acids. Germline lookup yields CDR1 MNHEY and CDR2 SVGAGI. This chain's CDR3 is CASSPPSRGEQFF. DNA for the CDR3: TGTGCCAGCAGCCCCCCCTCGAGGGGTGAGCAGTTCTTC.

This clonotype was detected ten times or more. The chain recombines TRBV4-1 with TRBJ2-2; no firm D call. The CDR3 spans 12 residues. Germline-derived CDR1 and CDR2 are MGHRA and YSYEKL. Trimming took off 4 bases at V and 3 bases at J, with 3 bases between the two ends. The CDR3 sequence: CASSLHTGELFF. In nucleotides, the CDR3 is TGCGCCAGCAGCCTGCACACCGGGGAGCTGTTTTTT.

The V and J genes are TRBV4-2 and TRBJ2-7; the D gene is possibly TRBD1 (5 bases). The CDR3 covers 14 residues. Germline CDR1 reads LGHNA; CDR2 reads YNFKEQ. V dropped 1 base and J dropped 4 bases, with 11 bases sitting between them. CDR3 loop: CASSQVGDTYEQYF. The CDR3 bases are TGTGCCAGCAGCCAAGTAGGGGATACGTACGAGCAGTACTTC.

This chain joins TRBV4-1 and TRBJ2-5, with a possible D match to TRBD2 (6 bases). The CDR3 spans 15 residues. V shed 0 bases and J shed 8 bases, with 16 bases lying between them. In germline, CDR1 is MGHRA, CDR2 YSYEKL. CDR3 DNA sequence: TGCGCCAGCAGCCAAGAGGTAGCGGACGGTGGAACCCAGTACTTC. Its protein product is CASSQEVADGGTQYF.

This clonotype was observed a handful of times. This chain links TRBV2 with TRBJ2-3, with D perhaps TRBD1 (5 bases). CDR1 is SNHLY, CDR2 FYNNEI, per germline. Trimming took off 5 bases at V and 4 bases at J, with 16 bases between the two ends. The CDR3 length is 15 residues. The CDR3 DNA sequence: TGTGCCAGCAGTAAGCGCAGGGAATTGGCAGATACGCAGTATTTT. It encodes CASSKRRELADTQYF.

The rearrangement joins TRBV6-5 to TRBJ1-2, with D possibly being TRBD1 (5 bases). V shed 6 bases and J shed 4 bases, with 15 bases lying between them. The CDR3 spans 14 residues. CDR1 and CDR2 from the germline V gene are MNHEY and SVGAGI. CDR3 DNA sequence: TGTGCCAGCAGCTACATTCAGGGCTCCTATGGCTACACCTTC. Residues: CASSYIQGSYGYTF.

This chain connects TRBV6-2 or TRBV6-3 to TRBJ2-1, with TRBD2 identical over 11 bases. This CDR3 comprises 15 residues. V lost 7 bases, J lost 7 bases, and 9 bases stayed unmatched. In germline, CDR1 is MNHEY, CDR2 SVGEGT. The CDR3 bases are TGTGCCAGCAATCACCCTAGCGGGGGGACTAATGAGCAGTTCTTC. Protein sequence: CASNHPSGGTNEQFF.

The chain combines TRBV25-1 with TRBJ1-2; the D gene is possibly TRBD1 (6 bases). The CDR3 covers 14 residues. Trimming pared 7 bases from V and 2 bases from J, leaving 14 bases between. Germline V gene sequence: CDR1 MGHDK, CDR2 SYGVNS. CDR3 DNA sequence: TGTGCCAGCACGGAGGGGGGACGGAACTATGGCTACACCTTC. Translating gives CASTEGGRNYGYTF.

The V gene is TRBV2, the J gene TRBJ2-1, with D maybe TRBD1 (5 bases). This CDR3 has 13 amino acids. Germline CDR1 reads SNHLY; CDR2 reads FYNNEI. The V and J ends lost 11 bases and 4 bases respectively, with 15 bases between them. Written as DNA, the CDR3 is TGTGCCTTAGGGGTGATGCGTTACAATGAGCAGTTCTTC. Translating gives CALGVMRYNEQFF.